A single sample is the source of the 12 T cell receptor beta chains below, sequenced in a study of cytomegalovirus exposure and HLA in healthy donors. PCR involved 60 Vbeta and 13 Jbeta primers. This table comes from immunoSEQ multiplex PCR, and its TCRdb copy is limited to in-frame clones, with some not included. This sample carries about 39,000 clones, with about 3.2% going to the ten biggest clones. The sequencing sample was made of PBMCs. The receptors originated from a woman under 40 in good health and CMV-seropositive.

The chain couples TRBV11-3 to TRBJ2-2, with TRBD2 matching over 12 bases. Per the germline V gene, CDR1 is SGHNT and CDR2 is YENEEA. CDR3 size: 17 residues. The J segment lost 2 bases and the V segment lost 4 bases, leaving 5 bases of the junction unmatched. The CDR3 sequence: CASSSTSGGPNTGELFF. CDR3 coding DNA: TGTGCCAGCAGCTCTACTAGCGGGGGGCCTAACACCGGGGAGCTGTTTTTT.

The chain couples TRBV14 to TRBJ1-2, with TRBD1 matching 12 bases. With V trimmed by 0 bases and J by 7 bases, 12 bases remained unmatched. The CDR3 has 18 amino acids. CDR1 is SGHDN and CDR2 is FVKESK in the germline V gene. CDR3 sequence reads: CASSQDPGQGASGRGYTF. The CDR3 bases are TGTGCCAGCAGCCAAGACCCGGGACAGGGGGCATCGGGTCGTGGCTACACCTTC.

The chain has TRBV12-5 and TRBJ1-4; no firm D call. The CDR3 loop spans 15 amino acids. Trimming stripped 1 base from V and 6 bases from J, with 12 bases between. Germline CDR1 LGHNT, CDR2 FRNRAP. CDR3 residues: CASGLGQVLHEKLFF. In nucleotides, the CDR3 is TGTGCTAGTGGTTTGGGGCAGGTGTTGCATGAAAAACTGTTTTTT.

The chain uses TRBV20-1 and TRBJ2-1, with TRBD1 as a possible D gene (6 bases). The CDR3 is 11 residues long. Germline assignment: CDR1 DFQATT and CDR2 SNEGSKA (reference sequence). The CDR3 is CSTSAGAIPFF. The CDR3 DNA is TGCAGCACGTCGGCAGGGGCAATTCCGTTCTTC.

V gene TRBV21-1 combines with J gene TRBJ1-4; no check of the table's D call, TRBD1, against the DNA was made. TRBV21-1 is flagged as a pseudogene. CDR3 size: 12 residues. CDR3 amino acids: CAGTGAGEKLFF. CDR3 sequence (DNA): TGTGCCGGGACAGGGGCTGGGGAAAAACTGTTTTTT.

V is TRBV27 and J is TRBJ2-6, with D perhaps matching TRBD1 (6 bases). Trimming removed 1 base at V and 2 bases at J, with 9 bases between. The CDR3 is 16 amino acids. In germline, CDR1 is MNHEY, CDR2 SMNVEV (reference sequence). As DNA, the CDR3 is TGTGCCAGCAGTTTATACAGGGCGACTGGGGCCAACGTCCTGACTTTC. It translates to CASSLYRATGANVLTF.

This chain joins TRBV10-1 and TRBJ2-5, with TRBD2 matching 7 bases. V lost 4 bases to trimming and J lost 5 bases; unmatched junction nucleotides: 7. The germline V gene encodes CDR1 WNHNN and CDR2 SYGVQD (reference sequence). This CDR3 region has 14 residues. CDR3 bases: TGCGCCAGCAGTGCCAGCGGGGAGGGCGAGACCCAGTACTTC. Translation gives CASSASGEGETQYF.

V gene TRBV30 combines with J gene TRBJ2-5, with D perhaps TRBD2 (7 bases). Germline-derived CDR1 and CDR2 are GTSNPN and SVGIG (reference sequence). The CDR3 is 15 amino acids. Between the trimmed V and J ends, which lost 0 bases and 5 bases, there was a span of 16 bases. The CDR3 region has the DNA TGTGCCTGGAGTGTACTAGGGGGGGTCGGGGAGACCCAGTACTTC. Translated, it gives CAWSVLGGVGETQYF. Drawing the rest from reference TRBV30 and TRBJ2-5, the complete variable domain is SQTIHQWPATLVQPVGSPLSLECTVEGTSNPNLYWYRQAAGRGLQLLFYSVGIGQISSEVPQNLSASRPQDRQFILSSKKLLLSDSGFYLCAWSVLGGVGETQYFGPGTRLLVL.

This chain joins TRBV6-1 and TRBJ1-4; 8 bases align to TRBD1. This CDR3 region has 12 residues. Germline-derived CDR1 and CDR2 are MNHNS and SASEGT. Trimming removed 2 bases from V and 16 bases from J; junction bases left unmatched: 6. CDR3 coding DNA: TGTGCCAGCAGTGAATCTGTTGGGACAGGGTTTTTT. Protein: CASSESVGTGFF.

The chain recombines TRBV30 with TRBJ1-1; 7 nucleotides line up with TRBD1. Trimming removed 3 bases from V and 4 bases from J; junction bases left unmatched: 5. CDR1 is GTSNPN and CDR2 is SVGIG in the germline V gene (reference sequence). The CDR3 loop spans 13 amino acids. CDR3 DNA: TGTGCCTGGAGATTCAGGGGGTTCACTGAAGCTTTCTTT. Its protein product is CAWRFRGFTEAFF.

The chain carries TRBV6-5 and TRBJ2-7; 8 positions agree with TRBD1. V gave up 5 bases and J gave up 2 bases; unmatched junction bases: 5. Germline CDR1 reads MNHEY; CDR2 reads SVGAGI. The CDR3 length is 14 residues. Here the CDR3 DNA reads TGTGCCAGCAGTGCCGGGACAGGCCCCTACGAGCAGTACTTC. Amino acid sequence: CASSAGTGPYEQYF.

The V call is TRBV5-1, the J call TRBJ2-7; TRBD1 aligns across 9 bases. J was trimmed by 4 bases and V by 0 bases; bases with no gene match: 5. The germline gives CDR1 SGHRS, CDR2 YFSETQ. The CDR3 is 15 amino acids. CDR3 coding DNA: TGCGCCAGCAGCTTGGGACAGGGGGGATGGTACGAGCAGTACTTC. Translating it yields CASSLGQGGWYEQYF.